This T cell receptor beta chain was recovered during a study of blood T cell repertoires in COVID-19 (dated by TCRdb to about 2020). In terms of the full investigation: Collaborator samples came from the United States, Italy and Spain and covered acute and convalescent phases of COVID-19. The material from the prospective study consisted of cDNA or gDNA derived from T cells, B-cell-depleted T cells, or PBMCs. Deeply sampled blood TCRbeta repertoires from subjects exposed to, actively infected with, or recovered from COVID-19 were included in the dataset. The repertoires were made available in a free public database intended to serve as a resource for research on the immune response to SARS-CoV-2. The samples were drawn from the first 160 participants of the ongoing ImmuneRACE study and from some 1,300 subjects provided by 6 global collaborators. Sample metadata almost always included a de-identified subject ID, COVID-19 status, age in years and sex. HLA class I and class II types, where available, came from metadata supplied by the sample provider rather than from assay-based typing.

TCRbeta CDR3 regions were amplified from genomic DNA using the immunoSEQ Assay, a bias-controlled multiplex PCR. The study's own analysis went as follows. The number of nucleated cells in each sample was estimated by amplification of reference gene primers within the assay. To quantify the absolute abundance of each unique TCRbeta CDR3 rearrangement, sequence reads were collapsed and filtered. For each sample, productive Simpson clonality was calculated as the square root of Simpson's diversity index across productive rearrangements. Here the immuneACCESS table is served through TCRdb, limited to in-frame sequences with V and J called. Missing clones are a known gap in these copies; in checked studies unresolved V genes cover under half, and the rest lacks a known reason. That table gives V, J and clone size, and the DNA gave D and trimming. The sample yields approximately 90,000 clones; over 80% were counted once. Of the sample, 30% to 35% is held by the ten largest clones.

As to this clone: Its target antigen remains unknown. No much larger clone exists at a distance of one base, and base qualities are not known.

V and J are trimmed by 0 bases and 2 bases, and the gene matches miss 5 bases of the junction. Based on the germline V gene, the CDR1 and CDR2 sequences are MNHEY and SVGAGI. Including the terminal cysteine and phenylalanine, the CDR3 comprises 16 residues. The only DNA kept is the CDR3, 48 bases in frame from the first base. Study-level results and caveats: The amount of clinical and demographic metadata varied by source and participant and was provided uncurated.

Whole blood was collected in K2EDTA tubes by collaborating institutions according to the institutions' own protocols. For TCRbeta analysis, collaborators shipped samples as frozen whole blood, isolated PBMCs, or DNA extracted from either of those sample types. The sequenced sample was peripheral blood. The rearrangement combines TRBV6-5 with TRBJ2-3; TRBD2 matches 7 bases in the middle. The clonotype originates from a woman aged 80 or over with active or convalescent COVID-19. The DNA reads TGTGCCAGCAGTTACTCGGCTAGCGGATACACAGATACGCAGTATTTT. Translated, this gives CASSYSASGYTDTQYF.